These 5 T cell receptor beta chains originate from one sample sequenced in a study of spatial heterogeneity in lung cancer. TCRdb re-derived calls from the 5' RACE reads in MiXCR, one entry per CDR3 protein. The sample records about 27,000 distinct CDR3 sequences, less than 6.5% being singletons. Sample time point: blood at routine non-recurrence follow-up after resection. Sequencing was performed on PBMCs, taken at follow-up. The receptors here all came from a female donor with early-stage non-small cell lung cancer.

This clonotype was counted at least ten times. The rearrangement links TRBV29-1 to TRBJ1-1; perhaps TRBD1 as D (5 bases). Looked up from germline, CDR1 is SQVTM and CDR2 is ANQGSEA. The CDR3 is made up of 14 amino acids. V dropped 4 bases and J dropped 1 base, with 13 bases sitting between them. The CDR3 region is CSVVGDPGNTEAFF. DNA of the CDR3: TGCAGCGTTGTAGGGGACCCAGGGAACACTGAAGCTTTCTTT.

This clonotype was recorded many times. Here the CDR3 reads CASSERDNEQFF. The CDR3 region has the DNA TGTGCCAGCAGTGAGAGGGACAATGAGCAGTTCTTC. V is TRBV2 and J is TRBJ2-1, with D perhaps matching TRBD2 (5 bases). V lost 3 bases and J 5 bases, leaving 5 bases between the germline ends. CDR1 is SNHLY and CDR2 is FYNNEI in the germline V gene. This CDR3 contains 12 residues. The complete variable domain, with remaining parts taken from reference TRBV2 and TRBJ2-1, reads EPEVTQTPSHQVTQMGQEVILRCVPISNHLYFYWYRQILGQKVEFLVSFYNNEISEKSEIFDDQFSVERPDGSNFTLKIRSTKLEDSAMYFCASSERDNEQFFGPGTRLTVL.

The chain joins TRBV7-2 to TRBJ2-1; 8 nucleotides align to TRBD2. CDR1 SGHTA and CDR2 FQGNSA come from the germline V gene. With 6 bases clipped from V and 6 bases from J, the junction kept 10 bases outside the gene matches. The CDR3 extends over 15 amino acids. CDR3 DNA: TGTGCCAGCAGGCAAGCCAGCGGGGGCCCCAATGAGCAGTTCTTC. The encoded protein is CASRQASGGPNEQFF.

This clonotype was seen ten or more times. The chain joins TRBV5-1 to TRBJ2-3, with TRBD2 matching 7 bases. Germline values: CDR1 SGHRS, CDR2 YFSETQ. Unmatched junction bases numbered 9, after V lost 1 base and J lost 1 base. The CDR3 is 17 residues long. For the CDR3, the DNA is TGCGCCAGCAGCTTGCTTTCTAGCGGAACTCGCACAGATACGCAGTATTTT. This translates into CASSLLSSGTRTDTQYF.

This clonotype was seen repeatedly, ten times or more. The V gene is TRBV5-6, the J gene TRBJ1-1; the D gene is possibly TRBD1 (5 bases). V was pared by 0 bases and J by 2 bases, with 11 bases between. CDR3 length: 15 residues. Germline loops: CDR1 SGHDT, CDR2 YYEEEE. The CDR3 is CASSLEGAANTEAFF. DNA for the CDR3: TGTGCCAGCAGCTTGGAAGGGGCGGCTAACACTGAAGCTTTCTTT.